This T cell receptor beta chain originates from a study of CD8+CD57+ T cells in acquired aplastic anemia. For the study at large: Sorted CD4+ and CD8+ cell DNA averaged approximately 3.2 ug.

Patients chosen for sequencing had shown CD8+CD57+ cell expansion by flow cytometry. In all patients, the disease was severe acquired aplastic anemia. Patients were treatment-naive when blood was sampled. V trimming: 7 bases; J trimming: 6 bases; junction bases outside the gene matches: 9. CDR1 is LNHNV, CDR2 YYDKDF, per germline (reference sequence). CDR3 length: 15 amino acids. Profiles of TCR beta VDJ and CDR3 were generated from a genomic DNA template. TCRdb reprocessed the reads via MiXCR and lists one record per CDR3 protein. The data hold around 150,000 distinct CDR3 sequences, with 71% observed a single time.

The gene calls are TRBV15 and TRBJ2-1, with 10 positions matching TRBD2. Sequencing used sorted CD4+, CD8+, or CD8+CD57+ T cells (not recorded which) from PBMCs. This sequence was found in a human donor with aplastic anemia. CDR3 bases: TGTGCCACCATGATTAGCGGGAGGCCAATCAATGAGCAGTTCTTC. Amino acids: CATMISGRPINEQFF.